The subject of this entry is one TCR beta chain. It lacks a known antigen. One base away there is no much larger clone; base qualities are not given. These data are taken from a study of shared clonotypes between healthy human individuals (dated by TCRdb to the early 2020s). About the study as a whole: Three men and a couple of women, aged 18 to 49 years, made up the cohort. Leukapheresis yielded between about 0.85 and 10 billion PBMCs per donor. Per donor, three plates each were used for CD4 naive and CD4 memory, two for CD8 naive, and one for CD8 memory. To estimate repertoire size and how much clonotype sharing occurs between individuals, the study deeply sequenced the blood TCR repertoires of about 5 healthy adults. To increase sequencing depth and limit assay-specific biases, different laboratories used diverse techniques to prepare libraries and sequence TCR repertoires.

The full study reports these points: Across a few donors, approximately 4.9% of naive CD4, 3.5% of naive CD8, around 2.1% of memory CD4, and 0.4% of memory CD8 clonotypes were shared. Based on pairwise subsampling, the degree of clonotype sharing among donors was expected to be affected by sequencing depth. Higher generation probabilities were observed for clonotypes shared by all four sorted-subset donors than for non-shared clonotypes. Rarefaction of sorted-subset datasets indicated incomplete sequencing despite the large sequencing depth. Larger estimated clonotype richness was generally found for naive subsets than for memory subsets. The small number of donors limited the genetic and exposure-history diversity represented. Sampling was restricted to blood, and TCR repertoires in tissues likely differ from the TCR repertoires found in blood.

Donors were healthy HIV-negative adults with no recently reported acute infections or vaccinations. Every donor was a Caucasian adult residing in Nashville, Tennessee, USA. CD4+ T cells were enriched through magnetic negative selection, after which naive cells were positively selected on CD45RA and the remaining negative fraction served as the memory subset. After blood collection by leukapheresis, PBMCs were isolated using Ficoll-Histopaque density gradient centrifugation and then cryopreserved in the vapor phase of liquid nitrogen. Analytical flow cytometry was used to check the purity and quantity of each magnetically sorted T cell population. From each sorted fraction, genomic DNA was isolated and quantified by UV absorbance on a Nanodrop 2000c. TCR CDR3 regions were amplified from genomic DNA by multiplex PCR using the deep immunoSEQ assay. Genomic DNA extracted from each cell subset was distributed evenly over all wells of several immunoSEQ 96-well plates, and each plate served as one replicate. For sorted subsets, each replicate PCR was loaded with around 200 ng genomic DNA, equivalent to 32,000 or so T cell genomes. The purified libraries were quantified using a Qubit 3.0 fluorometer, sized with a Bioanalyzer 2100, and then quantified again using the KAPA Library Quantification kit. Every immunoSEQ 96-well plate was sequenced on a dedicated single-read 150-cycle Illumina NextSeq 550 flow cell. In the paper's pipeline: Because the immunoSEQ output included only junctional sequences and no quality scores, the filtering could not be the same as the filtering used for full-length reads. To assign V/J genes and CDR3, sequences were annotated using PyIR, a Python wrapper for IgBLAST v1.9, with IMGT germline references. Reads with weak V/J assignments (E-value above 1e-6), missing CDR3, stop codons, out-of-frame junctions, or ambiguous translated residues were removed. V3J clonotypes were defined as sequences sharing the same inferred V gene, J gene, and CDR3 amino acid sequence. The percentage overlap between two repertoires was calculated by dividing the number of shared unique clonotypes by the size of the smaller repertoire. Repertoire richness was assessed with RTK rarefaction, the Chao1 estimator, and Recon v2.1 estimates of unobserved clonotypes. Generation probabilities were computed with OLGA for all TCRbeta clonotypes obtained by the gDNA method from four donors. TCRdb took this table from immuneACCESS and kept in-frame rearrangements with V and J called. Such tables lack part of the clones; where checked against another copy, unresolved V genes explain under half of the gap, and the rest is unexplained. The V and J calls and clone size were taken over from that table, and D and trimming were inferred from the DNA. This sample is represented by 850,000 to 1,200,000 clones; roughly 75% of them were singletons. The top ten constitute approximately 1.5% of the sample.

Inclusive of the bounding cysteine and phenylalanine, the CDR3 is 16 residues long. Only CDR3 DNA remains: 48 bases, in frame from the first base. In the germline V gene, CDR1 corresponds to SGHRS and CDR2 to YFSETQ. Trimming removed 0 bases from V and 8 bases from J; the gene matches leave 10 bases unexplained. This sequence was found in a man between 18 and 29 years old in good health. The chain is assembled from TRBV5-1 and TRBJ1-2; 10 of the junction bases match TRBD1. The sample taken for sequencing was memory CD4+ T cells sorted from blood. This specimen's cell subset or site label, interpreted: CD45RA-negative fraction. Here the CDR3 is given as CASSLEGQGLLRGYTF. The DNA reads as follows: TGCGCCAGCAGCTTGGAGGGACAGGGGCTCTTAAGAGGCTACACCTTC. Reference TRBV5-1 and TRBJ1-2 genes cover what lies past the CDR3, so the full variable domain is KAGVTQTPRYLIKTRGQQVTLSCSPISGHRSVSWYQQTPGQGLQFLFEYFSETQRNKGNFPGRFSGRQFSNSRSEMNVSTLELGDSALYLCASSLEGQGLLRGYTFGSGTRLTVV.